The 14 T cell receptor beta chains given below trace back to one sample, sequenced in a study of blood T cell repertoires in COVID-19. Clones were sequenced by immunoSEQ multiplex PCR, and TCRdb holds only the in-frame ones, with some missing. Of around 200,000 clones in the sample, approximately 83% were seen once. The sequencing sample was made of peripheral blood. The receptors were gathered from a human donor with active or convalescent COVID-19. The donor label of this sample is uncertain.

This clone was recorded only once. The rearrangement joins TRBV27 to TRBJ2-1, with no clear D. The germline CDR1 and CDR2 sequences are MNHEY and SMNVEV (reference sequence). The CDR3 runs 14 residues. Deletions cut 2 bases from V and 1 base from J, with 6 bases between. The CDR3 nucleotides read TGTGCCAGCAGTTTACGAGGATCCTACAATGAGCAGTTCTTC. This gives the protein CASSLRGSYNEQFF.

The V gene is TRBV18, the J gene TRBJ1-1; 7 positions match TRBD1. V lost 4 bases and J lost 2; bases outside the gene matches: 4. The CDR3 consists of 14 residues. Germline V gene data show CDR1 as KGHSH and CDR2 as LQKENI. The DNA for the CDR3 is TGTGCCAGCTCACTCGGGACAGATAACACTGAAGCTTTCTTT. Translating it yields CASSLGTDNTEAFF.

This clone was seen more than once but under ten times. This rearrangement joins TRBV7-2 to TRBJ1-6; no clear D gene. CDR1 SGHTA and CDR2 FQGNSA come from the germline V gene. This CDR3 region has 16 residues. Deletions cut 6 bases from V and 6 bases from J, with 18 bases between. Here the CDR3 reads CASRQEKRLINSPLHF. The CDR3 nucleotides read TGTGCCAGCAGACAAGAAAAGCGGTTAATTAATTCACCCCTCCACTTT.

Points on this clone: Other nucleotide sequences from this sample produce the same CDR3. The chain joins TRBV14 to TRBJ2-3; D is unclear. Germline V gives CDR1 SGHDN, CDR2 FVKESK. V lost 2 bases and J 6 bases, leaving 9 bases between the germline ends. CDR3 length: 13 amino acids. The CDR3 spells CASSQNSPDTQYF. CDR3 nucleotide sequence: TGTGCCAGCAGCCAAAACAGCCCCGATACGCAGTATTTT.

The gene calls are TRBV3-1 (or the pseudogene TRBV3-2) and TRBJ1-1; TRBD1 is a possible D gene (5 bases). The CDR3 runs 16 residues. V was pared by 1 base and J by 1 base, with 13 bases between. Germline V gives CDR1 LGHDT, CDR2 YNNKEL (reference sequence). The CDR3 nucleotides read TGTGCCAGCAGCCAAGCGGGAGGGACCGGGAACACTGAAGCTTTCTTT. It codes for CASSQAGGTGNTEAFF.

V and J are TRBV24-1 and TRBJ1-2, with a weak D call TRBD1 (5 bases). Germline assignment: CDR1 KGHDR and CDR2 SFDVKD. This CDR3 region has 15 residues. The ends were cut back, 2 bases at V and 8 bases at J, with 17 bases in the middle. In DNA form, the CDR3 reads TGTGCCACCAGTGATTCGGGACCTACCCGGGAGGGCTACACCTTC. Protein product: CATSDSGPTREGYTF.

This clone has only one observation. The V and J genes are TRBV6-5 and TRBJ2-7; 8 bases fit TRBD1. Germline loops: CDR1 MNHEY, CDR2 SVGAGI. The CDR3 is 15 residues long. V lost 4 bases to trimming and J lost 7 bases; unmatched junction nucleotides: 12. The CDR3 protein is CASSSRFGQGREQYF. CDR3 DNA sequence: TGTGCCAGCAGTTCTCGTTTCGGACAGGGACGGGAGCAGTACTTC.

This clone was picked up many times. V and J are TRBV30 and TRBJ2-7; D possibly corresponds to TRBD1 (6 bases). Trimming took off 1 base at V and 4 bases at J, with 11 bases between the two ends. CDR3 length equals 13 residues. Germline V lookup: CDR1 GTSNPN, CDR2 SVGIG (reference sequence). CDR3 protein: CAWSAGDGYEQYF. CDR3 bases: TGTGCCTGGAGTGCAGGGGATGGGTACGAGCAGTACTTC. Variable domain in full (rest from reference TRBV30 and TRBJ2-7): SQTIHQWPATLVQPVGSPLSLECTVEGTSNPNLYWYRQAAGRGLQLLFYSVGIGQISSEVPQNLSASRPQDRQFILSSKKLLLSDSGFYLCAWSAGDGYEQYFGPGTRLTVT.

This clone was seen only once. V usage is TRBV6-2 or TRBV6-3 and J usage is TRBJ1-1; D is unclear. Germline V gene lookup returns CDR1 MNHEY and CDR2 SVGEGT. The CDR3 is 16 residues long. V was pared by 0 bases and J by 7 bases, with 18 bases between. CDR3 nucleotides: TGTGCCAGCAGTTACTCGACCCCGGGCCAACGGGGTGAAGCTTTCTTT. The encoded protein is CASSYSTPGQRGEAFF.

This rearrangement joins TRBV4-1 to TRBJ2-7; 8 bases line up with TRBD2. J was trimmed by 6 bases and V by 2 bases; bases with no gene match: 12. From germline, CDR1 is MGHRA and CDR2 YSYEKL. The CDR3 covers 16 residues. CDR3 region: CASSQSPSGSPAEQYF. In DNA, the CDR3 is TGCGCCAGCAGCCAATCCCCCAGCGGGAGTCCGGCCGAGCAGTACTTC.

The chain links TRBV29-1 to TRBJ2-7, with a tentative D call TRBD1 (5 bases). Trimming pared 4 bases from V and 6 bases from J, leaving 13 bases between. Germline CDR1 and CDR2: SQVTM and ANQGSEA. The CDR3 loop spans 12 amino acids. The CDR3 protein is CSVAQGRREQYF. CDR3 DNA sequence: TGCAGCGTTGCCCAGGGCAGACGCGAGCAGTACTTC.

This clone was picked up a small number of times. The chain carries TRBV10-3 and TRBJ1-4; a weak D match, TRBD1 (6 bases). The V end lost 4 bases, the J end lost 8 bases, and 14 bases lay between the germline ends. Germline V gives CDR1 ENHRY, CDR2 SYGVKD. This CDR3 comprises 14 residues. In DNA, the CDR3 is TGTGCCATCAGTGTCCAGGGGACTAGGGAAAAACTGTTTTTT. Translating gives CAISVQGTREKLFF.

This rearrangement joins TRBV2 to TRBJ1-5; D remains unclear. Germline CDR1 is SNHLY and CDR2 is FYNNEI. The CDR3 runs to 14 residues. Deletions cut 4 bases from V and 0 bases from J, with 7 bases between. CDR3 residues: CASSGHISNQPQHF. In nucleotides, the CDR3 is TGTGCCAGCAGTGGACATATTAGCAATCAGCCCCAGCATTTT.

CDR3 nucleotides: TGTGCCAGCAGGCGGCTAGCCAATGAGCAGTTCTTC. It is translated as CASRRLANEQFF. The chain links TRBV5-8 to TRBJ2-1; the D gene is possibly TRBD2 (5 bases). This CDR3 is 12 amino acids long. Trimming pared 5 bases from V and 6 bases from J, leaving 9 bases between. From germline, CDR1 is SGHTS and CDR2 YDEGEE.